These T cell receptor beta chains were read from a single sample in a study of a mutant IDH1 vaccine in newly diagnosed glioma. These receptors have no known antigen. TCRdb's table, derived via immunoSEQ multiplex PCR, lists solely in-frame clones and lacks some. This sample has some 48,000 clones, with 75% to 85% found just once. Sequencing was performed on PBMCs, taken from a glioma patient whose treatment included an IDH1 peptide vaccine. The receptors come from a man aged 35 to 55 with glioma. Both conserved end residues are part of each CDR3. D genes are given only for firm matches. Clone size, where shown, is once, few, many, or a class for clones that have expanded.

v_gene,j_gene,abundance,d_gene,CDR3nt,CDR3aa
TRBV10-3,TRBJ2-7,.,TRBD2,TGTGCCATCAGTGATCTTGGGACTAGCGGGAGAGGGTACGAGCAGTACTTC,CAISDLGTSGRGYEQYF
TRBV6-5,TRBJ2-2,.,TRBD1,TGTGCCAGCAGTTATCACGGGACAGCCACCGGGGAGCTGTTTTTT,CASSYHGTATGELFF
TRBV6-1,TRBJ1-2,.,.,TGTGCCAGCAGTGAAATCTCCCGGGAGGGGTCTGGGGGCTACACCTTC,CASSEISREGSGGYTF
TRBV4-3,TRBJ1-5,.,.,TGCGCCAGCAGCCAAGCGCTTGACAGCAATCAGCCCCAGCATTTT,CASSQALDSNQPQHF
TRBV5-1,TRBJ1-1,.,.,TGCGCCAGCAGCTTGTTGCGGGCAGGAATAAATGAAGCTTTCTTT,CASSLLRAGINEAFF
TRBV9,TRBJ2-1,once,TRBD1,TGTGCCAGCAGCGCAGACCCGACAGGGGGCTCCTACAATGAGCAGTTCTTC,CASSADPTGGSYNEQFF
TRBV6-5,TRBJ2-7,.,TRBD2,TGTGCCAGCAGTTACTCGAGCGGGAGCATCTCCTACGAGCAGTACTTC,CASSYSSGSISYEQYF
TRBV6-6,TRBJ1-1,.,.,TGTGCCAGCGAAGGATTGGGCGGGCATGAAGCTTTCTTT,CASEGLGGHEAFF
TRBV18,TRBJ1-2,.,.,TGTGCCAGCTCCCTATTGGAGGGTTCTCATGGCTACACCTTC,CASSLLEGSHGYTF
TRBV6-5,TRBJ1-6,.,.,TGTGCCAGCAGTCACCGAAGGGCCGAGAATTCACCCCTCCACTTT,CASSHRRAENSPLHF
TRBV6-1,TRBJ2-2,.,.,TGTGCCAGCCCTGGGCTGGGCACCGGGGAGCTGTTTTTT,CASPGLGTGELFF
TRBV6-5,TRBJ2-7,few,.,TGTGCCAGCAGCCCCCGTGGGGTCGAGCAGTACTTC,CASSPRGVEQYF
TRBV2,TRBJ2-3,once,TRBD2,TGTGCCAGCAGTTTTTTTAGCGGGAGTGGCGATACGCAGTATTTT,CASSFFSGSGDTQYF
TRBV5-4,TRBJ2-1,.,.,TGTGCCAGCAGAGCTCCTCTCGCCGGAGGCTCCTACAATGAGCAGTTCTTC,CASRAPLAGGSYNEQFF
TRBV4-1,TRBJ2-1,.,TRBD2,TGCGCCAGCAGCCGCGGGACTACCAATGAGCAGTTCTTC,CASSRGTTNEQFF
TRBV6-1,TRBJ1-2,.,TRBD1,TGTGCCAGCAGACCTGAACCGGGACAGGGCCGGGGCTACACCTTC,CASRPEPGQGRGYTF
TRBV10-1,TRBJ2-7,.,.,TGCGCCAGCAGTGAGTACTCGGGGGAGCAGTACTTC,CASSEYSGEQYF
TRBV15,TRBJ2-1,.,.,TGTGCCACCAGCAGAGATCTTGGGGACCCCAATGAGCAGTTCTTC,CATSRDLGDPNEQFF
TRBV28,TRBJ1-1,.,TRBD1,TGTGCCAGCAGCTTTACAGGGACAGGGGGAGGCACTGAAGCTTTCTTT,CASSFTGTGGGTEAFF
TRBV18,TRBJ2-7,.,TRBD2,TGTGCCAGCTCACCCGTAGCGGGAGACCACCTCTCCTACGAGCAGTACTTC,CASSPVAGDHLSYEQYF
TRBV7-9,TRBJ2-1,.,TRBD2,TGTGCCAGCAGCAATGGACTAGAGCCCAATGAGCAGTTCTTC,CASSNGLEPNEQFF
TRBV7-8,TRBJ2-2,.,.,TGTGCCAGCAGCCCACCGTCGGACTATCACCTTCCCGGGGAGCTGTTTTTT,CASSPPSDYHLPGELFF
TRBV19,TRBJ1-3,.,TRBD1,TGTGCCAGTGGACAGGGAGTGGCTGGAAACACCATATATTTT,CASGQGVAGNTIYF
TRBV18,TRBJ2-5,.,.,TGTGCCAGCGCGCTGGGGCGGCGGGAGACCCAGTACTTC,CASALGRRETQYF
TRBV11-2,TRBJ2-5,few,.,TGTGCCAGCAGCCCAGGGACTGCTATTCAAGAGACCCAGTACTTC,CASSPGTAIQETQYF
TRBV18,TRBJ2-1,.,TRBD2,TGTGCCAGCTCACAGACTAGCGGGATGAAGAATGAGCAGTTCTTC,CASSQTSGMKNEQFF
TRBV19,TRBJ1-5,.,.,TGTGCCAGGGTTTTAAAGTGCAATCAGCCCCAGCATTTT,CARVLKCNQPQHF
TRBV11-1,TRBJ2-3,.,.,TGTGCCAGCAGCTTGACCACAGATACGCAGTATTTT,CASSLTTDTQYF
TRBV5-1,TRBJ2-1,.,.,TGCGCCAGCAGCTTGAGTGTGTACAATGAGCAGTTCTTC,CASSLSVYNEQFF
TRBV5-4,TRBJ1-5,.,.,TGTGCCAGCAGCCCTGGGGGCAGCAATCAGCCCCAGCATTTT,CASSPGGSNQPQHF
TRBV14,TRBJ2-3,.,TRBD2,TGTGCCAGCAGCATCGGGACTAGCCCCCCTGCGGATACGCAGTATTTT,CASSIGTSPPADTQYF
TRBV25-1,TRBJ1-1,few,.,TGTGCCAGCAGTCCCCCGGGGCAGCCAAACACTGAAGCTTTCTTT,CASSPPGQPNTEAFF
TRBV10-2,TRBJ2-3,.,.,TGCGCCAGTAGCTTGGAGGTGAAAAGGACAGATACGCAGTATTTT,CASSLEVKRTDTQYF
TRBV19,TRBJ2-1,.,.,TGTGCCAGTAGCAAGCCCGGCGGCTCCTACAATGAGCAGTTCTTC,CASSKPGGSYNEQFF
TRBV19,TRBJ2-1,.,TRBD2,TGTGCCAGTAGTATAGATCTGTCGGGAGGGCCTACGGATGAGCAGTTCTTC,CASSIDLSGGPTDEQFF
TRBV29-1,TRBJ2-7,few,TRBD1,TGCAGCGTTGAAGGGACAGGGGGCTACGAGCAGTACTTC,CSVEGTGGYEQYF
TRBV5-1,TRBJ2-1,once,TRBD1,TGCGCCGGCAGCGAGGGACAGGCTCTATACAATGAGCAGTTCTTC,CAGSEGQALYNEQFF
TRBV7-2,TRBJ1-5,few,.,TGTGCCAGCAGCTTAGCGGGCCTTACAGGAGTAAGCAATCAGCCCCAGCATTTT,CASSLAGLTGVSNQPQHF
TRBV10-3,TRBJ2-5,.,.,TGTGCCATCAGTGAGTCGCCCGGGGAACAAGAGACCCAGTACTTC,CAISESPGEQETQYF
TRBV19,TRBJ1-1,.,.,TGTGCCAGTAGTATAGCGGCCGGGAACACTGAAGCTTTCTTT,CASSIAAGNTEAFF
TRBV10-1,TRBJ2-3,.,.,TGCGCCAGCTCCTCTCGGGTCACAGATACGCAGTATTTT,CASSSRVTDTQYF
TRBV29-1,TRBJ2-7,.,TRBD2,TGCAGCGTTTGGGACCCAACTAGCGGGTACGAGCAGTACTTC,CSVWDPTSGYEQYF
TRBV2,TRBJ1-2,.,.,TGTGCCAGCACGTTGAACCAGGACCGATACTATGGCTACACCTTC,CASTLNQDRYYGYTF